Detailed here is one TCR beta chain. These data originate in a study of blood T cell repertoires in COVID-19. The wider study: The study drew acute and convalescent COVID-19 samples from the United States, Italy and Spain. T cells, B-cell-depleted T cells, or PBMCs supplied cDNA or gDNA.

Seattle-derived patients entered the study during active infection and were followed longitudinally. In the original analysis: Nucleated cell counts were estimated from reference gene primer amplification. The repertoire was sequenced with immunoSEQ multiplex PCR; TCRdb's copy has only in-frame clones and lacks some. D and trimming were read from the DNA, whereas the V and J calls and clone size are those reported in that table. The sample shows just over 300,000 clones, about 90% of them seen only once. This receptor was obtained from a woman between 25 and 40 years old with COVID-19, enrolled during active disease. Source material: peripheral blood.

In DNA, the CDR3 is TGTGCCAGCAGTTCCGGGACAGGCCCCCCAGATACGCAGTATTTT. It is translated as CASSSGTGPPDTQYF. The chain employs TRBV27 and TRBJ2-3, with 8 bases matching TRBD1. Germline CDR1 is MNHEY and CDR2 is SMNVEV (reference sequence). CDR3 length: 15 residues. The V and J ends lost 4 bases and 4 bases, in that order; junction bases with no gene match: 7.